This T cell receptor (beta chain) was recorded in a study of cytomegalovirus exposure and HLA in healthy donors. The primer mix had 60 Vbeta and 13 Jbeta primers. The method was immunoSEQ multiplex PCR; TCRdb's version includes in-frame clones alone and lacks a portion of them. The profile shows about 150,000 clones, roughly 80% of them singletons. Sequencing input: PBMCs. The sequence derives from a woman aged 40-49 years in good health and CMV-seronegative.

The CDR3 reads CASSNAGGNQPQHF. In DNA form, the CDR3 reads TGTGCCAGTAGTAACGCAGGGGGCAATCAGCCCCAGCATTTT. This chain uses TRBV19 with TRBJ1-5, with a possible D match to TRBD1 (6 bases). CDR1 and CDR2 from the germline V gene are LNHDA and SQIVND (reference sequence). This CDR3 contains 14 residues. Deletions cut 4 bases from V and 2 bases from J, with 9 bases between. The variable domain in full, completed from reference TRBV19 and TRBJ1-5, reads DGGITQSPKYLFRKEGQNVTLSCEQNLNHDAMYWYRQDPGQGLRLIYYSQIVNDFQKGDIAEGYSVSREKKESFPLTVTSAQKNPTAFYLCASSNAGGNQPQHFGDGTRLSIL.